One and the same sample provided the 28 T cell receptor beta chains below, sequenced in a study of T cells in women clearing cervical HPV infection. Sequenced by immunoSEQ multiplex PCR; TCRdb stores in-frame clones only, minus some. The listing records tens of thousands of clones. Sequenced sample: blood buffy coat. The receptors were gathered from a woman aged 18-70 years with a cervical HPV16 infection that either progressed to CIN3+ or cleared (not recorded which).

CDR3 region: CASSSGQGSIVGYTF. CDR3 DNA, as far as it was read: TGTGCCAGCAGCTCCGGACAGGGGTCTATCGTCGGC. The rearrangement uses TRBV5-4 and TRBJ1-2, with 9 bases fitting TRBD1. The read halts 3 residues ahead of the CDR3 end, with the missing end drawn from the germline J gene. This CDR3 has 15 residues. The germline CDR1 and CDR2 sequences are SGHNT and YYREEE (reference sequence).

On this clone itself: Coverage ceases 3 residues before the CDR3 finishes, and the germline J gene fills in the end. The J gene is TRBJ2-5, the V gene TRBV20-1, with a tentative D call TRBD1 (5 bases). Germline V gene sequence: CDR1 DFQATT, CDR2 SNEGSKA (reference sequence). V was trimmed by 3 bases and J by 2 bases, leaving 10 bases between them. The CDR3 runs 13 residues. The CDR3 sequence: CSASSQGQETQYF. The part of the CDR3 DNA that was read is TGCAGTGCTAGTTCCCAGGGACAAGAGACC.

Remarks on this clone: The read finishes 3 residues shy of the CDR3 end, and the germline J gene is used to complete it. The chain is built from TRBV18 and TRBJ1-2; D is unclear. V was cut by 2 bases and J by 3 bases, with 7 bases left in between. The germline V gene has CDR1 KGHSH and CDR2 LQKENI. The length of the CDR3 is 13 residues. The CDR3 region is CASSPMAHYGYTF. The CDR3 DNA, read in part, is TGTGCCAGCTCACCAATGGCCCACTATGGC. Full variable domain (rest looked up from reference TRBV18 and TRBJ1-2): NAGVMQNPRHLVRRRGQEARLRCSPMKGHSHVYWYRQLPEEGLKFMVYLQKENIIDESGMPKERFSAEFPKEGPSILRIQQVVRGDSAAYFCASSPMAHYGYTFGSGTRLTVV.

To note about this clone: The read terminates 3 residues before the CDR3 end, so the remaining end is supplied by the germline J gene. The chain is built from TRBV19 and TRBJ1-1; 9 bases fit TRBD1. There are 17 residues in the CDR3. Germline values: CDR1 LNHDA, CDR2 SQIVND (reference sequence). After removal of 6 bases from V and 3 bases from J, the junction contained 14 bases not matched to a gene. CDR3 in amino acids: CASSRGTGYGPDTEAFF. CDR3 DNA (partial): TGTGCCAGTAGCAGGGGGACAGGGTATGGGCCTGACACTGAA.

About this clone: The read ends 3 residues early relative to the CDR3; the germline J gene fills the gap. The chain employs TRBV3-1 (or the pseudogene TRBV3-2) and TRBJ1-6, with 7 bases aligning to TRBD1. V trimming: 0 bases; J trimming: 6 bases; junction bases outside the gene matches: 5. Looked up from germline, CDR1 is LGHDT and CDR2 is YNNKEL (reference sequence). The CDR3 has 16 amino acids. The covered CDR3 bases are TGTGCCAGCAGCCAAGATACGGGGACAGCTAATTCACCC. Its protein product is CASSQDTGTANSP. The entire CDR3 is CASSQDTGTANSPLHF.

In the case of this clone: With the read ending 3 residues before the CDR3 end, the germline J gene is used to fill in that end. This chain connects TRBV30 to TRBJ2-1; TRBD1 matches 11 bases. V was clipped by 1 base and J by 7 bases; unmatched bases: 6. Germline CDR1 reads GTSNPN; CDR2 reads SVGIG (reference sequence). The CDR3 is made up of 15 amino acids. Incomplete CDR3 DNA: TGTGCCTGGAGTGGGGGGACAGGGGGAGAGAATGAG. It codes for CAWSGGTGGENE. The whole CDR3 protein reads CAWSGGTGGENEQFF. Looking up the rest from reference TRBV30 and TRBJ2-1 gives the full variable domain: SQTIHQWPATLVQPVGSPLSLECTVEGTSNPNLYWYRQAAGRGLQLLFYSVGIGQISSEVPQNLSASRPQDRQFILSSKKLLLSDSGFYLCAWSGGTGGENEQFFGPGTRLTVL.

To note about this clone: The read stops 3 residues short of the end of the CDR3; the missing end is completed from the germline J gene. V is TRBV2 and J is TRBJ2-6, with TRBD1 identical over 8 bases. The CDR3 length is 18 residues. V trimming: 3 bases; J trimming: 0 bases; junction bases outside the gene matches: 7. CDR1 and CDR2 (germline): SNHLY, FYNNEI. The DNA read from the CDR3 is TGTGCCAGCAGTGACAGGGGGCCCTACTACTCTGGGGCCAACGTC. Translation: CASSDRGPYYSGANV. Given in full, the CDR3 is CASSDRGPYYSGANVLTF.

A remark on this clone: The CDR3 extends 3 residues past the end of the read, so its final part is completed from the germline J gene. The chain uses TRBV9 and TRBJ2-1; 13 bases are a match to TRBD2. V dropped 3 bases and J dropped 8; count of bases not matched to a gene: 8. Germline lookup yields CDR1 SGDLS and CDR2 YYNGEE. CDR3 size: 16 residues. CDR3 DNA (partial): TGTGCCAGCAGCGCCCGGACTAGCGGGAGTTGGGATGAG. Translated, it gives CASSARTSGSWDE. The complete CDR3 sequence is CASSARTSGSWDEQFF.

In regard to this clone: Coverage ceases 3 residues before the CDR3 finishes, and the germline J gene fills in the end. The J gene is TRBJ1-1, the V gene TRBV6-1, with 9 bases lining up with TRBD1. The germline V gene has CDR1 MNHNS and CDR2 SASEGT. With V trimmed by 4 bases and J by 1 base, 1 base remained unmatched. The CDR3 loop spans 14 amino acids. CDR3 bases read: TGTGCCAGCAGTGCGGACAGGGGGAACACTGAA. Amino acids: CASSADRGNTE. The whole CDR3 protein reads CASSADRGNTEAFF.

On this clone: The DNA ends 3 residues before the CDR3 does, and the rest of the CDR3 is filled in from the germline J gene. The chain joins TRBV4-1 to TRBJ2-7; 7 bases are a match to TRBD2. The junction had 9 bases not matched to a gene; V was cut back by 4 bases and J by 0 bases. The germline CDR1 and CDR2 sequences are MGHRA and YSYEKL. The CDR3 has 16 amino acids. The CDR3 protein is CASSPTLAAVSYEQYF. Partial CDR3 DNA: TGCGCCAGCAGCCCGACCCTAGCGGCAGTCTCCTACGAG.

Notes on this clone: Read coverage stops 3 residues before the CDR3 terminus; the germline J gene supplies the remainder. The gene calls are TRBV7-2 and TRBJ2-7; D remains unclear. This CDR3 contains 13 residues. Trimming stripped 4 bases from V and 1 base from J, with 8 bases between. CDR1 and CDR2 (germline): SGHTA, FQGNSA. The sequenced part of the CDR3 DNA is TGTGCCAGCAGCTCCACACATTCCTACGAG. Encoded protein: CASSSTHSYE. The whole CDR3 sequence is CASSSTHSYEQYF.

Regarding this clone: The sequenced fragment ends 3 residues before the CDR3 boundary, so the rest is inferred from the germline J gene. The V call is TRBV19, the J call TRBJ1-4, with D maybe TRBD1 (5 bases). V was trimmed by 3 bases and J by 6 bases, leaving 20 bases between them. The CDR3 totals 17 residues. Germline V gene data show CDR1 as LNHDA and CDR2 as SQIVND (reference sequence). This chain's CDR3 is CASSIGRASRAYEKLFF. CDR3 DNA, as far as it was read: TGTGCCAGTAGTATTGGCAGGGCAAGTCGGGCATATGAAAAA. The whole variable domain, filled in from reference TRBV19 and TRBJ1-4, reads DGGITQSPKYLFRKEGQNVTLSCEQNLNHDAMYWYRQDPGQGLRLIYYSQIVNDFQKGDIAEGYSVSREKKESFPLTVTSAQKNPTAFYLCASSIGRASRAYEKLFFGSGTQLSVL.

In the case of this clone: Compared with germline, one end of the junction differs, possibly owing to a read error. From the germline J gene comes the end of the CDR3, since the read stops 3 residues before it. This chain joins TRBV4-2 and TRBJ1-2; 9 positions agree with TRBD1. The CDR3 consists of 15 residues. Germline V gene lookup returns CDR1 LGHNA and CDR2 YNFKEQ. The CDR3 spells CASSQVGGQGDGYTF. CDR3 bases read: TGCGCCAGCAGCCAAGTGGGGGGACAGGGAGATGGC.

Of note for this clone: The read halts 3 residues ahead of the CDR3 end, with the missing end drawn from the germline J gene. The V and J genes are TRBV2 and TRBJ2-7, with 10 positions matching TRBD2. The J segment lost 3 bases and the V segment lost 5 bases, leaving 7 bases of the junction unmatched. The CDR3 is 15 amino acids. Per the germline V gene, CDR1 is SNHLY and CDR2 is FYNNEI. CDR3 DNA, as far as it was read: TGTGCCAGCAGTCCCGCAACTAGCGGGGACTACGAG. As protein: CASSPATSGDYE. The full CDR3 protein reads CASSPATSGDYEQYF.

Frequency places this clone as medium-sized (0.01 to 0.1%). Read data end 3 residues before the CDR3 end; the end is taken from the germline J gene. V and J are TRBV2 and TRBJ2-3, with TRBD2 matching 10 bases. The trim removed 7 bases at V and 8 bases at J, leaving 18 bases unmatched. CDR1 SNHLY and CDR2 FYNNEI come from the germline V gene. The CDR3 sequence is 17 residues long. CDR3 protein: CASKGGVLAGERGTQYF. The sequenced part of the CDR3 DNA is TGTGCCAGCAAAGGGGGGGTCCTAGCGGGGGAGAGGGGTACG.

Comment on this clone: Sequencing ends 3 residues short of the CDR3 end; the germline J gene provides the rest. The chain links TRBV20-1 to TRBJ2-7; 8 bases line up with TRBD2. There are 14 residues in the CDR3. With 6 bases clipped from V and 1 base from J, the junction kept 8 bases outside the gene matches. Germline-derived CDR1 and CDR2 are DFQATT and SNEGSKA (reference sequence). CDR3 DNA (partial): TGCAGTGCCAGGAGTAGCGGGGCTTCCTACGAG. The encoded protein is CSARSSGASYE. In full, the CDR3 is CSARSSGASYEQYF.

Turning to this clone: The read ends 3 residues early relative to the CDR3; the germline J gene fills the gap. This chain uses TRBV3-1 (or the pseudogene TRBV3-2) with TRBJ2-4; 16 nucleotides align to TRBD2. Germline loops: CDR1 LGHDT, CDR2 YNNKEL (reference sequence). V lost 4 bases, J lost 8 bases, and 14 bases stayed unmatched. The CDR3 is made up of 19 amino acids. CDR3 sequence: CASSPSPGTSGRAGDIQYF. The CDR3 bases that were read are TGTGCCAGCAGCCCTTCACCCGGGACTAGCGGGAGGGCCGGGGACATT.

With respect to this clone: The read halts 3 residues ahead of the CDR3 end, with the missing end drawn from the germline J gene. The chain couples TRBV7-9 to TRBJ2-3, with 8 bases identical to TRBD1. The CDR3 is 15 residues long. The J segment lost 1 base and the V segment lost 4 bases, leaving 4 bases of the junction unmatched. Germline-derived CDR1 and CDR2 are SEHNR and FQNEAQ (reference sequence). The CDR3 bases that were read are TGTGCCAGCAGCTCTACAGGGGGTGGCACAGATACG. This translates into CASSSTGGGTDT. The whole CDR3 region reads CASSSTGGGTDTQYF. The variable domain in full, completed from reference TRBV7-9 and TRBJ2-3, reads DTGVSQNPRHKITKRGQNVTFRCDPISEHNRLYWYRQTLGQGPEFLTYFQNEAQLEKSRLLSDRFSAERPKGSFSTLEIQRTEQGDSAMYLCASSSTGGGTDTQYFGPGTRLTVL.

A remark on this clone: The observed sequence ends 3 residues before the CDR3 terminus, with the missing tail filled in from the germline J gene. The chain combines TRBV5-4 with TRBJ1-2; 7 bases fit TRBD1. The CDR3 length is 14 residues. The germline CDR1 and CDR2 sequences are SGHNT and YYREEE (reference sequence). V was pared by 3 bases and J by 4 bases, with 6 bases of the junction left unmatched. This chain's CDR3 is CASSSYRGSYGYTF. The CDR3 DNA, read in part, is TGTGCCAGCAGCTCCTACAGGGGTAGCTATGGC.

To note about this clone: With the read ending 3 residues before the CDR3 end, the germline J gene is used to fill in that end. The chain joins TRBV6-1 to TRBJ2-5, with D possibly being TRBD2 (7 bases). The CDR3 consists of 15 residues. Trimming shortened V by 5 bases and J by 4 bases, and 17 bases separated the two germline ends. The germline V gene encodes CDR1 MNHNS and CDR2 SASEGT. CDR3 sequence: CASSKGRGAGETQYF. CDR3 bases read: TGTGCCAGCAGTAAAGGTCGGGGGGCGGGAGAGACC.

Note on this clone: The read stops 3 residues short of the end of the CDR3; the missing end is completed from the germline J gene. This chain joins TRBV7-9 and TRBJ2-5; D is undetermined. The CDR3 runs to 14 residues. CDR1 and CDR2 (germline): SEHNR, FQNEAQ (reference sequence). Deletions cut 2 bases from V and 5 bases from J, with 12 bases between. The CDR3 is CASSLPGWMETQYF. Partial CDR3 DNA: TGTGCCAGCAGCTTACCGGGTTGGATGGAGACC.

A word on this clone: The CDR3 end falls 3 residues outside the read, so it is completed with the germline J gene. The chain is built from TRBV20-1 and TRBJ1-1, with 9 positions matching TRBD1. Per germline, CDR1 DFQATT and CDR2 SNEGSKA (reference sequence). The CDR3 totals 14 residues. V trimming: 5 bases; J trimming: 4 bases; junction bases outside the gene matches: 8. The CDR3 reads CSALTGGYVTEAFF. CDR3 bases read: TGCAGTGCTTTGACAGGGGGGTATGTCACTGAA.

A note on this clone: The read comes to an end 3 residues before the CDR3 does, leaving the germline J gene to fill in the end. The chain combines TRBV5-1 with TRBJ1-2; 9 bases map to TRBD1. CDR3 size: 14 residues. The germline V gene has CDR1 SGHRS and CDR2 YFSETQ. The covered CDR3 bases are TGCGCCAGCAAACCCACACAGGGGGCTCGAGGC. It encodes CASKPTQGARG. The entire CDR3 reads CASKPTQGARGYTF.

The DNA read from the CDR3 is TGTGCCAGCAGCTCGCGCAACGAC. Translated, it gives CASSSRND. The whole CDR3 is CASSSRNDYTF. J is TRBJ1-2 and V is TRBV7-2; D remains unclear. The sequenced fragment ends 3 residues before the CDR3 boundary, so the rest is inferred from the germline J gene. Germline CDR1 reads SGHTA; CDR2 reads FQGNSA. There are 11 residues in the CDR3.

Details on this clone: The read stops 3 residues short of the end of the CDR3; the missing end is completed from the germline J gene. Additional DNA sequences in this sample encode the identical CDR3. The chain combines TRBV11-3 with TRBJ2-7; D remains ambiguous. Germline assignment: CDR1 SGHNT and CDR2 YENEEA. This CDR3 has 13 residues. V was clipped by 1 base and J by 4 bases, with 8 bases between them. The DNA read from the CDR3 is TGTGCCAGCAGCTTAGGGCAGTTATACGAG. It specifies CASSLGQLYE. In full, the CDR3 reads CASSLGQLYEQYF.

A remark on this clone: The read terminates 3 residues before the CDR3 end, so the remaining end is supplied by the germline J gene. V gene TRBV12-3 or TRBV12-4 combines with J gene TRBJ1-2, with 9 positions matching TRBD1. CDR3 length equals 15 residues. CDR3 sequence: CASSFGQGRVGSYTF. The sequenced part of the CDR3 DNA is TGTGCCAGCAGTTTCGGACAGGGGAGAGTGGGTAGC.

On this clone itself: The read ends 3 residues early relative to the CDR3; the germline J gene fills the gap. The chain combines TRBV4-2 with TRBJ2-7; 14 bases align to TRBD2. Germline-derived CDR1 and CDR2 are LGHNA and YNFKEQ. V shed 4 bases and J 4 bases; nucleotides not matched to a gene: 6. This CDR3 region has 16 residues. This CDR3 is CASSRGLAGEAYEQYF. The covered CDR3 bases are TGTGCCAGCAGCCGGGGACTAGCGGGAGAGGCATACGAG.

With respect to this clone: The CDR3 end is not reached by the read, which stops 3 residues before it; the germline J gene fills it in. V usage is TRBV18 and J usage is TRBJ1-3; 7 bases match TRBD1. V gave up 3 bases and J gave up 0 bases; unmatched junction bases: 2. The length of the CDR3 is 15 residues. Germline assignment: CDR1 KGHSH and CDR2 LQKENI. CDR3 protein: CASSPTGNSGNTIYF. The covered CDR3 bases are TGTGCCAGCTCACCGACAGGGAACTCTGGAAACACC.